The rows below give T cell receptor beta chains drawn from one sample of a study of graft-versus-host responses after intestinal transplantation. Clones were sequenced by immunoSEQ multiplex PCR, and TCRdb holds only the in-frame ones, with some missing. The data hold fewer than 120,000 clones, with roughly 93% observed a single time. These receptors are not linked to any known antigen. The input for sequencing was unstimulated CD8+ T cells sorted from spleen or lymph node cells, taken before intestinal transplant. These TCRs come from a human donor who received an intestinal transplant. CDR3s include the opening cysteine and the closing phenylalanine or tryptophan. The D gene is left open where the match is weak. Some rows have no size entry. The others give once, few or many, or a class for an expanded clone.

clone size: NA
CDR3 length: 13
D gene: TRBD1
J gene: TRBJ2-7
V gene: TRBV27
CDR3 protein: CASSLSTGFEQYF
CDR3 DNA: TGTGCCAGCAGTTTATCGACAGGGTTCGAGCAGTACTTC

clone size: NA
CDR3 length: 12
D gene: NA
J gene: TRBJ2-7
V gene: TRBV7-2
CDR3 protein: CASSFGAYEQYF
CDR3 DNA: TGTGCCAGCAGCTTCGGGGCCTACGAGCAGTACTTC

clone size: few
CDR3 length: 15
D gene: NA
J gene: TRBJ2-2
V gene: TRBV7-9
CDR3 protein: CASSSGLKDTGELFF
CDR3 DNA: TGTGCCAGCAGCTCGGGACTTAAGGACACCGGGGAGCTGTTTTTT

clone size: NA
CDR3 length: 13
D gene: NA
J gene: TRBJ2-7
V gene: TRBV7-9
CDR3 protein: CASSAGRAYEQYF
CDR3 DNA: TGTGCCAGCAGCGCGGGCCGAGCCTACGAGCAGTACTTC

clone size: NA
CDR3 length: 16
D gene: TRBD1
J gene: TRBJ2-3
V gene: TRBV4-1
CDR3 protein: CASSQVTGASTDTQYF
CDR3 DNA: TGCGCCAGCAGCCAAGTTACAGGGGCAAGCACAGATACGCAGTATTTT

clone size: NA
CDR3 length: 14
D gene: NA
J gene: TRBJ2-1
V gene: TRBV13
CDR3 protein: CASSLGTSFNEQFF
CDR3 DNA: TGTGCCAGCAGCTTAGGGACTAGTTTTAATGAGCAGTTCTTC

clone size: NA
CDR3 length: 15
D gene: NA
J gene: TRBJ2-1
V gene: TRBV19
CDR3 protein: CASSISSGSLNEQFF
CDR3 DNA: TGTGCCAGTAGTATCTCAAGCGGCTCCTTAAATGAGCAGTTCTTC

clone size: NA
CDR3 length: 14
D gene: NA
J gene: TRBJ2-7
V gene: TRBV27
CDR3 protein: CASSLSFSAYEQYF
CDR3 DNA: TGTGCCAGCAGTTTATCGTTTTCTGCCTACGAGCAGTACTTC

clone size: NA
CDR3 length: 12
D gene: NA
J gene: TRBJ2-2
V gene: TRBV7-9
CDR3 protein: CASSLAQLELFF
CDR3 DNA: TGTGCCAGCAGCTTAGCACAGCTAGAGCTGTTTTTT

clone size: NA
CDR3 length: 12
D gene: NA
J gene: TRBJ1-5
V gene: TRBV7-8
CDR3 protein: CASSLENQPQHF
CDR3 DNA: TGTGCCAGCAGCTTAGAGAATCAGCCCCAGCATTTT

clone size: NA
CDR3 length: 15
D gene: NA
J gene: TRBJ2-1
V gene: TRBV7-3
CDR3 protein: CASSLSVPPYNEQFF
CDR3 DNA: TGTGCCAGCAGCTTATCGGTTCCTCCCTACAATGAGCAGTTCTTC

clone size: NA
CDR3 length: 14
D gene: TRBD2
J gene: TRBJ2-1
V gene: TRBV7-7
CDR3 protein: CASSFGGRENEQFF
CDR3 DNA: TGTGCTAGCAGCTTTGGCGGGAGGGAAAATGAGCAGTTCTTC

clone size: NA
CDR3 length: 16
D gene: NA
J gene: TRBJ1-2
V gene: TRBV5-4
CDR3 protein: CASVRILPGKTYGYTF
CDR3 DNA: TGTGCCAGCGTACGGATCTTACCAGGAAAGACCTATGGCTACACCTTC

clone size: NA
CDR3 length: 17
D gene: NA
J gene: TRBJ2-1
V gene: TRBV11-2
CDR3 protein: CASSQPLLKVSYNEQFF
CDR3 DNA: TGTGCCAGCAGCCAGCCCTTGCTGAAGGTATCCTACAATGAGCAGTTCTTC

clone size: NA
CDR3 length: 13
D gene: NA
J gene: TRBJ2-7
V gene: TRBV6-5
CDR3 protein: CASSYTGPYEQYF
CDR3 DNA: TGTGCCAGCAGTTACACGGGGCCCTACGAGCAGTACTTC

clone size: NA
CDR3 length: 14
D gene: NA
J gene: TRBJ2-7
V gene: TRBV19
CDR3 protein: CASSIVQGTYEQYF
CDR3 DNA: TGTGCCAGTAGTATAGTGCAGGGGACCTACGAGCAGTACTTC

clone size: NA
CDR3 length: 14
D gene: TRBD1
J gene: TRBJ2-7
V gene: TRBV12-5
CDR3 protein: CASGLAWDRREQYF
CDR3 DNA: TGTGCTAGTGGTTTGGCCTGGGACAGGAGGGAGCAGTACTTC

clone size: few
CDR3 length: 14
D gene: NA
J gene: TRBJ1-1
V gene: TRBV10-1
CDR3 protein: CASSESAGSTEAFF
CDR3 DNA: TGCGCCAGCAGTGAGTCAGCAGGGAGCACTGAAGCTTTCTTT

clone size: NA
CDR3 length: 14
D gene: NA
J gene: TRBJ2-5
V gene: TRBV27
CDR3 protein: CASSYRGPQETQYF
CDR3 DNA: TGTGCCAGCAGTTACCGGGGACCTCAAGAGACCCAGTACTTC

clone size: NA
CDR3 length: 14
D gene: TRBD1
J gene: TRBJ2-5
V gene: TRBV7-8
CDR3 protein: CASSTRRTGETQYF
CDR3 DNA: TGTGCCAGCAGCACCCGTAGGACAGGGGAGACCCAGTACTTC

clone size: NA
CDR3 length: 16
D gene: NA
J gene: TRBJ2-3
V gene: TRBV7-8
CDR3 protein: CASSLTGRTSTDTQYF
CDR3 DNA: TGTGCCAGCAGCTTAACGGGCCGAACTAGCACAGATACGCAGTATTTT

clone size: NA
CDR3 length: 15
D gene: NA
J gene: TRBJ2-7
V gene: TRBV7-6
CDR3 protein: CASSLTQEAAYEQYF
CDR3 DNA: TGTGCCAGCAGCTTGACACAGGAGGCGGCATACGAGCAGTACTTC

clone size: NA
CDR3 length: 14
D gene: NA
J gene: TRBJ1-2
V gene: TRBV6-1
CDR3 protein: CATHAADSNYGYTF
CDR3 DNA: TGTGCTACCCACGCGGCAGACTCTAACTATGGCTACACCTTC

clone size: NA
CDR3 length: 13
D gene: NA
J gene: TRBJ2-1
V gene: TRBV19
CDR3 protein: CATTGYAYNEQFF
CDR3 DNA: TGTGCCACCACGGGTTACGCCTACAATGAGCAGTTCTTC

clone size: NA
CDR3 length: 12
D gene: NA
J gene: TRBJ2-7
V gene: TRBV7-9
CDR3 protein: CASSKGGQQQYF
CDR3 DNA: TGTGCCAGCAGCAAGGGGGGCCAGCAGCAGTACTTC

clone size: NA
CDR3 length: 14
D gene: NA
J gene: TRBJ2-7
V gene: TRBV30
CDR3 protein: CAWSVASFSYEQYF
CDR3 DNA: TGTGCCTGGAGCGTTGCGTCCTTCTCCTACGAGCAGTACTTC